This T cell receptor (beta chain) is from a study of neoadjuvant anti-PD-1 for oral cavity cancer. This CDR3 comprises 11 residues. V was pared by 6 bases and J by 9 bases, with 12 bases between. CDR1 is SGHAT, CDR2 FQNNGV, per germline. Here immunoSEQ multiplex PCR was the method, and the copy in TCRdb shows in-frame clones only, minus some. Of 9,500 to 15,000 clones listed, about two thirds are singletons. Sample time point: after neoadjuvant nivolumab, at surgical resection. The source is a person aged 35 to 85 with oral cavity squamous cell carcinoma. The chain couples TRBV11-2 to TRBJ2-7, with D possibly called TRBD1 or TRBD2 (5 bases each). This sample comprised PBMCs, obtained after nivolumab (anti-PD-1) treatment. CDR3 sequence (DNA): TGTGCCAGCAGAGAGGGGCTGGGGCAGTACTTC. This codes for CASREGLGQYF.